This TCR beta chain is from a study of shared clonotypes between healthy human individuals. Regarding the study as a whole: Few donors restricted represented genetic and exposure-history diversity.

Each of the donors was a healthy adult who was HIV-negative and had not had a recent acute infection or vaccination. In the original processing: ImmunoSEQ junction-only sequences lacked quality scores, so their filtering differed. This table comes from immunoSEQ multiplex PCR, and its TCRdb copy is limited to in-frame clones, with some not included. The V and J calls and the clone size are those of that table, but D and trimming were determined from the DNA. The sample lists a few million clones; around 93% were seen once. Trimming took off 4 bases at V and 6 bases at J, with 4 bases between the two ends. Germline CDR1 and CDR2: MDHEN and SYDVKM. This CDR3 has 12 amino acids. Remarks on this clone: Its antigen is undetermined.

The specimen sequenced was naive CD4+ T cells from PBMCs. The subset is: CD45RA+ positively selected. This chain links TRBV28 with TRBJ1-6; D is unclear. The receptor was isolated from a man aged 18 to 35 in good health. Some clones in this sample may be carry-over from other donors' samples. The CDR3 nucleotides are TGTGCCAGCAGTTCACGTAATTCACCCCTCCACTTT. This translates into CASSSRNSPLHF.